The 15 T cell receptor beta chains below come from one sample, sequenced in a study of neurological immune-mediated disorders. TCRdb used MiXCR to reprocess the 5' RACE reads, holding one entry per CDR3 protein. The repertoire holds some 29,000 distinct CDR3 sequences, with approximately 12% as singletons. Material for sequencing was PBMCs. These receptors all stem from a man aged 55-75 years in good health.

The rearrangement joins TRBV5-1 to TRBJ2-2; D call uncertain. Germline assignment: CDR1 SGHRS and CDR2 YFSETQ. Deletions cut 0 bases from V and 1 base from J, with 4 bases between. CDR3 length: 14 residues. The CDR3 reads CASSLGQNTGELFF. The CDR3, as DNA: TGCGCCAGCAGCTTGGGACAGAACACCGGGGAGCTGTTTTTT. Drawing the rest from reference TRBV5-1 and TRBJ2-2, the complete variable domain is KAGVTQTPRYLIKTRGQQVTLSCSPISGHRSVSWYQQTPGQGLQFLFEYFSETQRNKGNFPGRFSGRQFSNSRSEMNVSTLELGDSALYLCASSLGQNTGELFFGEGSRLTVL.

In its sample, this clonotype ranks as medium-sized. The chain links TRBV4-3 to TRBJ1-4; TRBD1 agrees at 7 bases. There are 14 residues in the CDR3. Germline CDR1 reads LGHNA; CDR2 reads YSLEER. V was pared by 1 base and J by 4 bases, with 0 bases of the junction left unmatched. The CDR3 loop is CASSQGQGNEKLFF. The DNA of the CDR3 is TGCGCCAGCAGCCAAGGACAGGGTAATGAAAAACTGTTTTTT.

This clonotype has ten or more counts. J is TRBJ1-6 and V is TRBV5-1; the match to TRBD1 covers 9 bases. CDR1 is SGHRS, CDR2 YFSETQ, per germline. CDR3 length: 14 residues. J was trimmed by 9 bases and V by 4 bases; bases with no gene match: 5. This CDR3 reads CASSVGQGRSPLHF. The CDR3 region has the DNA TGCGCCAGCAGCGTGGGACAGGGACGTTCACCCCTCCACTTT.

The table lists this clonotype with many counts. The rearrangement links TRBV12-3 or TRBV12-4 to TRBJ1-1, with 8 bases matching TRBD1. The CDR3 spans 14 residues. V trimming: 6 bases; J trimming: 11 bases; junction bases outside the gene matches: 14. The CDR3 here is CASRRGTGSDKAFF. The CDR3 coding sequence is TGTGCCAGCAGGCGTGGGACAGGCTCCGATAAGGCTTTCTTT.

This clonotype came up many times. J is TRBJ2-2 and V is TRBV9; D is perhaps TRBD1 (6 bases). The ends were cut back, 0 bases at V and 0 bases at J, with 6 bases in the middle. Germline CDR1 SGDLS, CDR2 YYNGEE. The CDR3 is 15 amino acids. The CDR3 region is CASSVGTANTGELFF. The CDR3 bases are TGTGCCAGCAGCGTAGGGACAGCGAACACCGGGGAGCTGTTTTTT.

This clonotype was picked up a small number of times. The chain recombines TRBV29-1 with TRBJ1-1; D is ambiguous. Germline V gene data show CDR1 as SQVTM and CDR2 as ANQGSEA. The V end lost 5 bases, the J end lost 2 bases, and 6 bases lay between the germline ends. The CDR3 loop spans 11 amino acids. CDR3: CSVSKNTEAFF. DNA of the CDR3: TGCAGCGTTTCGAAAAACACTGAAGCTTTCTTT. The full variable domain, rest sourced from reference TRBV29-1 and TRBJ1-1, is SAVISQKPSRDICQRGTSLTIQCQVDSQVTMMFWYRQQPGQSLTLIATANQGSEATYESGFVIDKFPISRPNLTFSTLTVSNMSPEDSSIYLCSVSKNTEAFFGQGTRLTVV.

This clonotype was seen many times. V and J are TRBV11-2 and TRBJ2-1; unclear D gene. The CDR3 is 15 amino acids. Germline lookup yields CDR1 SGHAT and CDR2 FQNNGV. V lost 0 bases to trimming and J lost 5 bases, with 11 bases between them. CDR3 loop: CASSLDYSGDNEQFF. The CDR3 DNA is TGTGCCAGCAGCTTAGATTATTCAGGAGACAATGAGCAGTTCTTC. The variable domain in full, with the rest retrieved from reference TRBV11-2 and TRBJ2-1, is EAGVAQSPRYKIIEKRQSVAFWCNPISGHATLYWYQQILGQGPKLLIQFQNNGVVDDSQLPKDRFSAERLKGVDSTLKIQPAKLEDSAVYLCASSLDYSGDNEQFFGPGTRLTVL.

This clonotype was detected ten times or more. The CDR3 DNA sequence: TGCGCCAGCAGCCTTGGAACTAACTCCTACAATGAGCAGTTCTTC. Protein sequence: CASSLGTNSYNEQFF. This chain uses TRBV5-1 with TRBJ2-1, with no clear D. The length of the CDR3 is 15 residues. V gave up 4 bases and J gave up 0 bases, with 11 bases separating them. Germline CDR1 is SGHRS and CDR2 is YFSETQ.

This clonotype was counted ten times or more. The V and J genes are TRBV5-6 and TRBJ2-2; D is unresolved. V dropped 0 bases and J dropped 6 bases, with 9 bases sitting between them. Germline V CDR1 and CDR2: SGHDT, YYEEEE. The CDR3 runs to 14 residues. The CDR3 DNA reads as TGTGCCAGCAGCTTGGCCGGGTACCCCGGGGAGCTGTTTTTT. It translates to CASSLAGYPGELFF. The full variable domain, in which reference TRBV5-6 and TRBJ2-2 provide the parts outside the CDR3, is DAGVTQSPTHLIKTRGQQVTLRCSPKSGHDTVSWYQQALGQGPQFIFQYYEEEERQRGNFPDRFSGHQFPNYSSELNVNALLLGDSALYLCASSLAGYPGELFFGEGSRLTVL.

This clonotype was seen ten or more times. This chain connects TRBV20-1 to TRBJ2-3; TRBD2 aligns across 7 bases. Unmatched junction bases numbered 10, after V lost 0 bases and J lost 4 bases. CDR3 size: 16 residues. Germline V gene lookup returns CDR1 DFQATT and CDR2 SNEGSKA (reference sequence). Here the CDR3 DNA reads TGCAGTGCTAGAGATCGGGGTCTAGCGGTCCCAGATACGCAGTATTTT. Its translation is CSARDRGLAVPDTQYF.

This clonotype was found many times. The V and J genes are TRBV10-3 and TRBJ2-7; D uncertain. V was shortened by 7 bases and J by 0 bases, with 7 bases between the two germline ends. CDR1 is ENHRY and CDR2 is SYGVKD in the germline V gene. This CDR3 contains 12 residues. The CDR3 DNA reads as TGTGCCATCATGGGCGCCTCCTACGAGCAGTACTTC. Translating gives CAIMGASYEQYF.

Ten or more counts support this clonotype. The chain is built from TRBV12-3 or TRBV12-4 and TRBJ2-1, with D possibly matching TRBD2 (6 bases). This CDR3 region has 13 residues. V lost 3 bases and J lost 8, with 11 bases in between. DNA of the CDR3: TGTGCCAGCAGTTTGGGGAGGTTCTATGAGCAGTTCTTC. Translated, it gives CASSLGRFYEQFF.

This clonotype came up many times. The gene calls are TRBV4-1 and TRBJ2-7; possibly TRBD1 or TRBD2 for D (5 bases each). The CDR3 is 14 amino acids. V shed 4 bases and J shed 3 bases, with 13 bases lying between them. The V gene's germline CDR1 is MGHRA and CDR2 YSYEKL. The CDR3 protein is CASSREGRDYEQYF. In DNA form, the CDR3 reads TGCGCCAGCAGCCGCGAGGGGAGAGACTACGAGCAGTACTTC.

This clonotype was counted a single time. The CDR3 is CSAPRGDHNEQFF. The CDR3 bases are TGCAGTGCTCCGCGGGGGGACCACAATGAGCAGTTCTTC. This chain links TRBV20-1 with TRBJ2-1; 8 positions agree with TRBD2. The germline CDR1 and CDR2 sequences are DFQATT and SNEGSKA (reference sequence). Trimming took 5 bases from V and 5 from J; bases not matched to a gene: 5. The CDR3 is made up of 13 amino acids.

This clonotype was seen at least ten times. The chain is built from TRBV5-1 and TRBJ2-1; D might be TRBD1 or TRBD2, each matching 5 bases. From germline, CDR1 is SGHRS and CDR2 YFSETQ. V shed 4 bases and J shed 7 bases, with 21 bases lying between them. The CDR3 runs to 16 residues. CDR3 coding DNA: TGCGCCAGCAGCCGTCGACCGGGGCCCGGCTTGAATGAGCAGTTCTTC. This gives the protein CASSRRPGPGLNEQFF. Filled out from reference TRBV5-1 and TRBJ2-1, the complete variable domain reads KAGVTQTPRYLIKTRGQQVTLSCSPISGHRSVSWYQQTPGQGLQFLFEYFSETQRNKGNFPGRFSGRQFSNSRSEMNVSTLELGDSALYLCASSRRPGPGLNEQFFGPGTRLTVL.